Described below is a single T cell receptor (beta chain) sequence and its context. Its specificity is not known. The record originates from a study of OX40 agonist ivuxolimab in advanced cancers. The overall study: Of the patients, three showed partial responses, one with hepatocellular carcinoma and two with cutaneous melanoma.

General study findings and limits: Average numbers of expanded clones were greater in CD8+ T cells than in CD4+. Within 6 weeks, CD4+ and CD8+ blood T cells expanded clonally at 0.1 to 3.0 mg/kg.

TCRdb keeps only in-frame clones here, not all; method: immunoSEQ multiplex PCR. The data contain tens of thousands of clones, roughly 80% of them seen just once; the ten biggest clones take up under 7%. V lost 7 bases to trimming and J lost 6 bases, with 13 bases between them. This CDR3 is 13 amino acids long. Germline V gene lookup returns CDR1 SEHNR and CDR2 FQNEAQ (reference sequence). This rearrangement joins TRBV7-9 to TRBJ2-1; D not certain. This receptor was obtained from an adult with an advanced solid tumor such as melanoma, head and neck, liver or kidney cancer. The source was CD4+ or CD8+ T cells sorted from blood, collected in a trial of the OX40 agonist ivuxolimab. In DNA form, the CDR3 reads TGTGCCAGCACCCATACGCTCTCCAATGAGCAGTTCTTC. This translates into CASTHTLSNEQFF. The full variable domain, rest sourced from reference TRBV7-9 and TRBJ2-1, is DTGVSQNPRHKITKRGQNVTFRCDPISEHNRLYWYRQTLGQGPEFLTYFQNEAQLEKSRLLSDRFSAERPKGSFSTLEIQRTEQGDSAMYLCASTHTLSNEQFFGPGTRLTVL.